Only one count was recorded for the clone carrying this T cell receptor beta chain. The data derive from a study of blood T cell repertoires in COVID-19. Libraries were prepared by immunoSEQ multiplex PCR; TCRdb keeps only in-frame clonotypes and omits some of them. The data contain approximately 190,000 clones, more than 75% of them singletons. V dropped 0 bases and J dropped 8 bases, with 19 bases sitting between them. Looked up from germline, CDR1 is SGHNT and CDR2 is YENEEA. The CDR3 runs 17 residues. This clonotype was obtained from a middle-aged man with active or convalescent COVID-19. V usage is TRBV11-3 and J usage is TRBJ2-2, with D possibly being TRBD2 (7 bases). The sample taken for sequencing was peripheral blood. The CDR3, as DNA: TGTGCCAGCAGCTTAGATTTTCGGGGGGCCCTGGATGGGGAGCTGTTTTTT. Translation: CASSLDFRGALDGELFF.